Listed here is a single T cell receptor beta chain. Its antigen is undetermined. TCRdb reprocessed the 5' RACE reads and reports one entry per CDR3 protein, with no DNA. The sample holds 200,000 to 250,000 distinct CDR3 sequences. This sample was included in a study of monozygotic twins with inflammatory bowel disease. Study results and limitations: Among patients, repertoires may have gained variability from differing immunosuppressive treatments.

The source material was blood. The clonotype was recovered from a human donor with ulcerative colitis or Crohn's disease, or a healthy co-twin of an affected twin (not recorded which).

The CDR3 here is CASSLRDNTEAFF. The genes are TRBV18 and TRBJ1-1. CDR3 length equals 13 residues. Germline CDR1 KGHSH, CDR2 LQKENI.